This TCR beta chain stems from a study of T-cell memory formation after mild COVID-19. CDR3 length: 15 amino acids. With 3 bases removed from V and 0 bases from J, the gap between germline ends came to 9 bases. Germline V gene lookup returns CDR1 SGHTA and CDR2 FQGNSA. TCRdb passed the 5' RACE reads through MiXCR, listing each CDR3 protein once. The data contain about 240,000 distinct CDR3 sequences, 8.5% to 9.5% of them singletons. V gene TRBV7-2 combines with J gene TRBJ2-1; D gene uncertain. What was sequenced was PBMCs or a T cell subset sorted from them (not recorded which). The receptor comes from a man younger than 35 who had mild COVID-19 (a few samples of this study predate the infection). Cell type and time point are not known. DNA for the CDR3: TGTGCCAGCAGCTTTATCGAGAGCTCCTACAATGAGCAGTTCTTC. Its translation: CASSFIESSYNEQFF.